The clone carrying this TCR beta chain was observed a handful of times. Only in-frame clones appear in the TCRdb table, and some are missing; sequencing was by immunoSEQ multiplex PCR. The sample contains hundreds of thousands of clones, around 85% of which appear only once. These data originate in a study of blood T cell repertoires in COVID-19. The ends lost 2 bases at V and 4 bases at J; junction bases unmatched: 2. Germline lookup yields CDR1 KGHSH and CDR2 LQKENI. CDR3 length equals 15 residues. J is TRBJ2-7 and V is TRBV18; TRBD2 matches 13 bases. The sequenced material came from PBMCs or T cells enriched from blood (not recorded which). The TCR originated in a woman in her forties or fifties who had recovered from COVID-19. The CDR3 coding sequence is TGTGCCAGCTCACCAGGACTAGCGGGAGTATACGAGCAGTACTTC. This translates into CASSPGLAGVYEQYF. Full variable domain (outside the CDR3, taken from reference TRBV18 and TRBJ2-7): NAGVMQNPRHLVRRRGQEARLRCSPMKGHSHVYWYRQLPEEGLKFMVYLQKENIIDESGMPKERFSAEFPKEGPSILRIQQVVRGDSAAYFCASSPGLAGVYEQYFGPGTRLTVT.